This T cell receptor beta chain was obtained from a study of a mutant IDH1 vaccine in newly diagnosed glioma. Turning to the study itself: Patients had received radiotherapy, temozolomide, or both previously, most receiving both.

Profiled with immunoSEQ multiplex PCR; TCRdb holds only in-frame clones, not every one. The repertoire holds just under 95,000 clones, with 83% as singletons. Time point noted: baseline, week 1 (first vaccination visit). Regarding treatment: pre-vaccination baseline after standard-of-care therapy. Each tumor in the donors was a new WHO grade 3 or 4 astrocytoma, IDH1-mutant and ATRX-lost. Looked up from germline, CDR1 is SEHNR and CDR2 is FQNEAQ (reference sequence). The CDR3 extends over 12 amino acids. The V and J ends lost 7 bases and 6 bases respectively, with 9 bases between them. The sequence was collected from a woman aged 45-65 years with glioma. Sequences were derived from PBMCs, sampled from a glioma patient treated with radiotherapy, temozolomide or both. V usage is TRBV7-9 and J usage is TRBJ2-2, with TRBD1 as a possible D gene (6 bases). This chain's CDR3 is CASNRVPGELFF. As DNA, the CDR3 is TGTGCCAGCAACAGGGTGCCCGGGGAGCTGTTTTTT.